Here is one T cell receptor (beta chain) with its context. For recovered donors of Cohort 3, there were two negative PCRs, clearance, or symptom resolution. The data belong to a study of blood T cell repertoires in COVID-19. The CDR3 has 19 amino acids. V shed 4 bases and J shed 6 bases, with 29 bases lying between them. Using immunoSEQ multiplex PCR, the repertoire was profiled, and TCRdb retains in-frame clones only, with some absent. The data show nearly 350,000 clones, with approximately 84% seen just once and 0.9% to 1.2% held by the top ten. The TCR sequence derives from a woman aged 25 to 39 who had recovered from COVID-19. Specimen: PBMCs or T cells enriched from blood (not recorded which). The rearrangement links TRBV5-3 to TRBJ1-5; weak D call: TRBD1 (5 bases). TRBV5-3 falls under the ORF class, with uncertain function. The DNA for the CDR3 is TGTGCCAGAAGCATCTCGGTGGTCGCTCTTGGGGCAGATCCTCAGCCCCAGCATTTT. Translation: CARSISVVALGADPQPQHF.